The present entry profiles one TCR beta chain with its context. Given a far larger clone just one base away, this is likely a sequencing read error. Data came from immunoSEQ multiplex PCR; TCRdb stores just in-frame clones and leaves some out. Counted here are some 530,000 clones, approximately 84% occurring once; the ten biggest clones make up about 13%. Germline CDR1 is SGHAT and CDR2 is FQNNGV. The CDR3 totals 13 residues. Trimming cost V 3 bases and J 8 bases, with 13 bases left between them. The data stem from a study of shared clonotypes between healthy human individuals. This chain connects TRBV11-2 to TRBJ2-5, with unresolved D. The clonotype comes from a woman aged 40 to 49 in good health. Some clones in this sample may be carry-over from other donors' samples. The sample taken for sequencing was PBMCs. CDR3 nucleotide sequence: TGTGCCAGCAGCTTGGTTCCTGGAGATACCCAGTACTTC. Encoded protein: CASSLVPGDTQYF.